The rows below give T cell receptor beta chains drawn from one sample of a study of blood T cell repertoires in COVID-19. The method was immunoSEQ multiplex PCR; TCRdb's version includes in-frame clones alone and lacks a portion of them. Of about 190,000 clones listed, around 82% were seen once; the top ten hold over 9.5%. The source material was peripheral blood. Source of these receptors: an elderly woman with active or convalescent COVID-19. Each CDR3 is given with its conserved first and last residue.

v_call,cdr3_aa
TRBV5-1,CASSSTGLDTQYF
TRBV6-5,CASSSPGGFSSYEQYF
TRBV18,CASSPVRGRTGELFF
TRBV30,CAWDSYNEQFF
TRBV29-1,CSVWWGGHTEAFF
TRBV5-5,CASSLYGQGAWQPQHF
TRBV11-2,CASSSQGYEQYF
TRBV9,CASSDEQTYYNEQFF
TRBV7-2,CASSLWTSGGSTDTQYF
TRBV5-1,CASTTTGGADGYTF
TRBV25-1,CASSPLAGLINEQFF
TRBV12-3/TRBV12-4,CASSNYENIQYF
TRBV6-4,CASSSQMDTEAFF
TRBV5-1,CASFRDAGAGQETQYF
TRBV4-2,CASSQDWQGDSNQPQHF
TRBV2,CASRNGVDFEKLFF
TRBV5-1,CASSGGGDTQYF
TRBV7-2,CASSAKRLAGTDTQYF
TRBV6-6,CASRDSSGRNTGELFF
TRBV5-4,CASSLGGITGGGYGYTF
TRBV19,CASSTQVYLYGYTF
TRBV24-1,CATSDSRQGTGNTIYF